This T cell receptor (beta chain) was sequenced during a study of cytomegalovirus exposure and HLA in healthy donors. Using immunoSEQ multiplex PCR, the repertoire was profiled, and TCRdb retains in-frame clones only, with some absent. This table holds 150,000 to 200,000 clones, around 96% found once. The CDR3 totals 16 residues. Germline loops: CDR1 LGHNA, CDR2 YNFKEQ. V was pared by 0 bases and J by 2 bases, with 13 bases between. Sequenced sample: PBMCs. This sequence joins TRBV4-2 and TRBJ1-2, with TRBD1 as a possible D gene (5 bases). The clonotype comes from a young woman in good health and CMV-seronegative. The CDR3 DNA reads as TGTGCCAGCAGCCAAGAAAGGAGGGGAGAGAACTATGGCTACACCTTC. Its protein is CASSQERRGENYGYTF.